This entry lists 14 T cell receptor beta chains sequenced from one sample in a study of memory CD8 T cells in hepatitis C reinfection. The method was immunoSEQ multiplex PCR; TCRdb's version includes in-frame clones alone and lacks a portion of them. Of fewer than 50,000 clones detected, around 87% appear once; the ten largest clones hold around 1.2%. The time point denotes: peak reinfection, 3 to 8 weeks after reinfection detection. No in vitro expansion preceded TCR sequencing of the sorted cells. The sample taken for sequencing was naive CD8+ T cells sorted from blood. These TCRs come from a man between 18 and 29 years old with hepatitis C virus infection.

The CDR3 DNA sequence: TGTGCCAGCAGCTTGACAGGGGGCGCTTACACTGAAGCTTTCTTT. Translation gives CASSLTGGAYTEAFF. The chain recombines TRBV7-9 with TRBJ1-1, with 10 nucleotides matching TRBD1. The CDR3 extends over 15 amino acids. V trimming: 3 bases; J trimming: 3 bases; junction bases outside the gene matches: 4. Germline CDR1 SEHNR, CDR2 FQNEAQ (reference sequence).

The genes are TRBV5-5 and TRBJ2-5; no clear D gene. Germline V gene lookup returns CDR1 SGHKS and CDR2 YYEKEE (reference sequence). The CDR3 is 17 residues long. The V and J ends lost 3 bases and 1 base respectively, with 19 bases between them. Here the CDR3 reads CASSSFYLERTQETQYF. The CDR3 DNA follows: TGTGCCAGCAGCTCCTTCTATTTAGAGCGAACCCAAGAGACCCAGTACTTC.

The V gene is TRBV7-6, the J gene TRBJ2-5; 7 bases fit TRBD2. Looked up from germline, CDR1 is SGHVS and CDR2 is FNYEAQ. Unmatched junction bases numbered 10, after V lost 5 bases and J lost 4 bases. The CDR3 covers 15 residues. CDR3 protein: CASSPFAGEGETQYF. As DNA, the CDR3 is TGTGCCAGCAGCCCCTTTGCGGGAGAAGGAGAGACCCAGTACTTC.

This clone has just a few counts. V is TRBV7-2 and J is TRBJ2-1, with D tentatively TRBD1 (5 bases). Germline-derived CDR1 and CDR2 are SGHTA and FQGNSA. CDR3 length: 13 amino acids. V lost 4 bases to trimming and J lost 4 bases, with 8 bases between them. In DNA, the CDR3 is TGTGCCAGCAGCTGGAACAGGTACAATGAGCAGTTCTTC. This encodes CASSWNRYNEQFF.

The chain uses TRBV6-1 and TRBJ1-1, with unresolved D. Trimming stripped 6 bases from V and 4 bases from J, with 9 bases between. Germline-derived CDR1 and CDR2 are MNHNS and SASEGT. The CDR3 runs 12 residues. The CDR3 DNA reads TGTGCCAGCAGCCTAAGCGGCACTGAAGCTTTCTTT. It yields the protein CASSLSGTEAFF.

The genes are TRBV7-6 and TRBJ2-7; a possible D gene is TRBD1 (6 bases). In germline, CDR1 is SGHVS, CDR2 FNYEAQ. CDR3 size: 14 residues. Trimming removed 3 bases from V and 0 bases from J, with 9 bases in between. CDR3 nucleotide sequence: TGTGCCAGCAGCTTTTTGACAGGCTCCTACGAGCAGTACTTC. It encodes CASSFLTGSYEQYF. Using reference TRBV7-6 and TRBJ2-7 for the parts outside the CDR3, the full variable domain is GAGVSQSPRYKVTKRGQDVALRCDPISGHVSLYWYRQALGQGPEFLTYFNYEAQQDKSGLPNDRFSAERPEGSISTLTIQRTEQRDSAMYRCASSFLTGSYEQYFGPGTRLTVT.

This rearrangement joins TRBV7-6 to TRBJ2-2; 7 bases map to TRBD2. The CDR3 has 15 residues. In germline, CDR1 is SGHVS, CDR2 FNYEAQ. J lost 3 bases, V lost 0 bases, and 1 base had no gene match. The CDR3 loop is CASSLAGGDTGELFF. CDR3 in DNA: TGTGCCAGCAGCTTAGCGGGGGGGGACACCGGGGAGCTGTTTTTT.

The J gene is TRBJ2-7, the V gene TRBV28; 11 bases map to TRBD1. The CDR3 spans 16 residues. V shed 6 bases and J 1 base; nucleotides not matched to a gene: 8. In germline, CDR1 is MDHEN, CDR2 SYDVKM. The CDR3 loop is CASSLLRDRGSYEQYF. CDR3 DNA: TGTGCCAGCAGCCTACTCCGGGACAGGGGGTCCTACGAGCAGTACTTC.

The CDR3, as DNA: TGCGCCAGCAGCTTGGGAACAGGGGGTCTAGAGACCCAGTACTTC. As protein: CASSLGTGGLETQYF. This chain links TRBV5-1 with TRBJ2-5; 8 nucleotides agree with TRBD1. The junction had 5 bases not matched to a gene; V was cut back by 0 bases and J by 4 bases. This CDR3 contains 15 residues. The germline CDR1 and CDR2 sequences are SGHRS and YFSETQ. The variable domain in full, completed from reference TRBV5-1 and TRBJ2-5, reads KAGVTQTPRYLIKTRGQQVTLSCSPISGHRSVSWYQQTPGQGLQFLFEYFSETQRNKGNFPGRFSGRQFSNSRSEMNVSTLELGDSALYLCASSLGTGGLETQYFGPGTRLLVL.

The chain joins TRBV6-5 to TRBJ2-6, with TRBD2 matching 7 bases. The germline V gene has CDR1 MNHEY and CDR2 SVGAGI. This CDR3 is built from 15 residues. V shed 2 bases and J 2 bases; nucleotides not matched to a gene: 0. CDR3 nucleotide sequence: TGTGCCAGCAGTTACGGGGGGGCTGGGGCCAACGTCCTGACTTTC. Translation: CASSYGGAGANVLTF.

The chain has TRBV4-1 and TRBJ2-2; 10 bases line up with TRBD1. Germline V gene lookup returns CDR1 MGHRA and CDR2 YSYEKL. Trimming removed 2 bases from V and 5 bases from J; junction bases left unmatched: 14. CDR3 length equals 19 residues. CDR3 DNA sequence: TGCGCCAGCAGCCAACATGAGGGGACAGGGGTTCAAGAGACCGGGGAGCTGTTTTTT. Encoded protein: CASSQHEGTGVQETGELFF.

The DNA for the CDR3 is TGCGCCAGCAGCGCGGGACAGGCCTACGAGCAGTACTTC. Translation gives CASSAGQAYEQYF. The chain has TRBV5-1 and TRBJ2-7; 8 bases fit TRBD1. The CDR3 totals 13 residues. Germline assignment: CDR1 SGHRS and CDR2 YFSETQ. Trimming took 4 bases from V and 2 from J; bases not matched to a gene: 2.

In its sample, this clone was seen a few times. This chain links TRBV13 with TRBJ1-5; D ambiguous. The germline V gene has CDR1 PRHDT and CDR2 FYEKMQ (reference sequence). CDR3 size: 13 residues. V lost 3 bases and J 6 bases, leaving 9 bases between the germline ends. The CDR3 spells CASSFTVGQPQHF. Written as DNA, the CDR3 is TGTGCCAGCAGCTTTACGGTTGGTCAGCCCCAGCATTTT.

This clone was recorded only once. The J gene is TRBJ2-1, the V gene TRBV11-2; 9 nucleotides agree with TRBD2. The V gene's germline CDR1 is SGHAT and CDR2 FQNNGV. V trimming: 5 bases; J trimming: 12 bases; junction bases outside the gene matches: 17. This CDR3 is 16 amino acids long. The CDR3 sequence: CASSPGTSRFAERQFF. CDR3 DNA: TGTGCCAGCAGCCCCGGGACTAGCAGGTTCGCGGAGAGGCAGTTCTTC.